This T cell receptor beta chain was obtained from a study of T cells expressing NK-cell markers. General observations from the study: In four donors, dominant clonotypes made up about 28.3-65% of CD3+CD56-NKG2C+ cells. In about 6 donors, dominant NKG2C+ clonotypes were about 1.0-8% of CD8+ T cells.

Germline V CDR1 and CDR2: MNHEY, SVGAGI. CDR3 length: 14 amino acids. Reprocessing the 5' RACE reads, TCRdb reports a single entry for every CDR3 protein and omits DNA. The data include about 390,000 distinct CDR3 sequences; the top ten clones carry 9.5% to 12%. Remarks on this clonotype: What it recognizes is unknown.

This receptor was taken from a woman between 45 and 60 years old in good health. The sample taken for sequencing was blood T cells: a sorted CD56 or NKG2C T cell subset, CD4+ or CD8+ T cells, or bulk PBMC T cells (not recorded which). The chain combines TRBV6-5 with TRBJ2-1; TCRdb reports TRBD2, a call that lacks DNA to check it against. The CDR3 loop reads CASIRNAGGHEQFF.